This T cell receptor (beta chain) was obtained from a study of T cells after yellow fever vaccination. Study findings and constraints: Although the secondary response was weaker, it peaked faster, at day 5 versus 15. The booster saw the reappearance of most primary-vaccination clones (more than 95% CD4, about 85% CD8). There was a possibility that FACS-sorted repertoires contained abundant clonotypes contaminating from the bulk population.

TCRdb reprocessed the 5' RACE reads with MiXCR, giving one entry per CDR3 protein. Counted here are a few hundred thousand distinct CDR3 sequences, 6.5% to 8.5% occurring once; the ten biggest clones make up about 0.85%. Only a few counts were recorded for this clonotype. The target antigen is unknown. This CDR3 comprises 14 residues. CDR1 is MNHEY, CDR2 SVGEGT, per germline. Trimming at V came to 8 bases and at J to 12 bases, leaving 14 bases not matched to a gene. Sample: CD4+ T cells sorted from PBMCs, taken 15 days after the yellow fever booster vaccination. The chain has TRBV6-2 or TRBV6-3 and TRBJ2-1; 9 nucleotides agree with TRBD2. This sequence originates from a man under 40 who received the YFV17D yellow fever vaccine. The CDR3: CASEGLAGGRGQFF. The CDR3 nucleotides are TGTGCCAGCGAAGGCCTAGCGGGCGGGAGGGGGCAGTTCTTC.